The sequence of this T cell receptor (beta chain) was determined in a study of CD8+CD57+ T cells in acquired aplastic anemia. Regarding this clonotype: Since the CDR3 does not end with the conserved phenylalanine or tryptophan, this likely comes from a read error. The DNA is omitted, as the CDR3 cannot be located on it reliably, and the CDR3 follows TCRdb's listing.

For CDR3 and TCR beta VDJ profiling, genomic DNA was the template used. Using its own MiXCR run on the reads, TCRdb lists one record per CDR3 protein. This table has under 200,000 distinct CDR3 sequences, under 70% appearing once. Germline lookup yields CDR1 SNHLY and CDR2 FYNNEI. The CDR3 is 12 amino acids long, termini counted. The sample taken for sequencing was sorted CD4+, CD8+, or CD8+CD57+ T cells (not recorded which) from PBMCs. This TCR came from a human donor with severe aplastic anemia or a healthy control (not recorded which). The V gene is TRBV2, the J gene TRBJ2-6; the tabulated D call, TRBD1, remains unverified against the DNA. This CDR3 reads CASRGTGDVHDT.